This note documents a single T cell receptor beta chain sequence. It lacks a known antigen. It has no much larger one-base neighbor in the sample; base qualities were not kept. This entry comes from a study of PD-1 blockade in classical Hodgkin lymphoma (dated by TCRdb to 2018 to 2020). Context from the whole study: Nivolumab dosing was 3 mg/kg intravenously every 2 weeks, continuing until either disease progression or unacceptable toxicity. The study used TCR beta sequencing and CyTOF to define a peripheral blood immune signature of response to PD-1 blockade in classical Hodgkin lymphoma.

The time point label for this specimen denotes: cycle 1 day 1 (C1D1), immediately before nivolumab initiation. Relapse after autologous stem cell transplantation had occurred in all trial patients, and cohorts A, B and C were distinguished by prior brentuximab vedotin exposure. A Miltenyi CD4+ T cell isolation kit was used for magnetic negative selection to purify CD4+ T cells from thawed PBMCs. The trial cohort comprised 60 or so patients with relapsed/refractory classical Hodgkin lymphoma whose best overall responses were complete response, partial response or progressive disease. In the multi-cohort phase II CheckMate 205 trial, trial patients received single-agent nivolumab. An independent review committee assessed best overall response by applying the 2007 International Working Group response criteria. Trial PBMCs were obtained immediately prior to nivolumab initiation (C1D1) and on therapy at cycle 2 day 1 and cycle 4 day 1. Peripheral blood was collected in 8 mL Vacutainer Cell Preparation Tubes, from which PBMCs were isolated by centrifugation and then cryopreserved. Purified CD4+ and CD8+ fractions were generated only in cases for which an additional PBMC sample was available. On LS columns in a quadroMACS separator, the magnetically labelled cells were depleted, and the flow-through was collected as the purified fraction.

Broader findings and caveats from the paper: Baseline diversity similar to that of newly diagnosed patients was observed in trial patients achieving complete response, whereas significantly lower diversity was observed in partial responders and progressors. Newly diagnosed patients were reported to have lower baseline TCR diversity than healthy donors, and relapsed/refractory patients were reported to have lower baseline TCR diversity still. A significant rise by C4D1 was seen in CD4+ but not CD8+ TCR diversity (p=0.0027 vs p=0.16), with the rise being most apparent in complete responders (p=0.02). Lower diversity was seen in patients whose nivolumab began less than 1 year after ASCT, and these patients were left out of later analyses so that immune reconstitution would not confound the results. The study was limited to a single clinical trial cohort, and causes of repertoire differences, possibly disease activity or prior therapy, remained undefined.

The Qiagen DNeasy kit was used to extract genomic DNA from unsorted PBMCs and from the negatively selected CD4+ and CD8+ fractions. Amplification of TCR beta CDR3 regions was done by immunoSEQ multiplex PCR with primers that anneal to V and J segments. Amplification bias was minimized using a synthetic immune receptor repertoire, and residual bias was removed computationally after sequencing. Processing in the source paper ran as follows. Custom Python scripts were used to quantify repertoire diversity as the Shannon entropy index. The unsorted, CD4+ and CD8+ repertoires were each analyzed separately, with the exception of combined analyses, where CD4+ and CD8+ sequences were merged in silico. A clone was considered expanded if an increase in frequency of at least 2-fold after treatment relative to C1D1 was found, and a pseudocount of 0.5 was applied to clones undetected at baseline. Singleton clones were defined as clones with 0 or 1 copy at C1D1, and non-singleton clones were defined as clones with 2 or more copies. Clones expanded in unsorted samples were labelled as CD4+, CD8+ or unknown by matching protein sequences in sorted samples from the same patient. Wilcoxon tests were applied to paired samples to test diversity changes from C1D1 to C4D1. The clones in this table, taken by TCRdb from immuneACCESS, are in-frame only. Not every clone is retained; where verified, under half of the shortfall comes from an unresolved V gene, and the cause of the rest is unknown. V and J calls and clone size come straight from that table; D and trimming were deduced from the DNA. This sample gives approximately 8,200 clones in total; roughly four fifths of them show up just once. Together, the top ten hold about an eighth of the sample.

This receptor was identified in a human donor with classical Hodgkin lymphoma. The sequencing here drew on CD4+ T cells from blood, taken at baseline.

The CDR3 protein is CASSQRTGWADTQYF. The nucleotide sequence reads as follows: TGTGCCAGCAGCCAACGGACAGGATGGGCAGATACGCAGTATTTT. The rearrangement combines TRBV11-2 with TRBJ2-3; 7 central bases correspond to TRBD1. Its CDR3 holds 15 amino acids, cysteine through phenylalanine. Only the CDR3 part of the read is kept: 45 bases, read in frame from the first base. Compared with germline, V lacks 5 bases and J lacks 4 bases; bases without a gene match: 9. Reading the germline V gene gives CDR1 SGHAT and CDR2 FQNNGV.